This T cell receptor (beta chain) was sequenced in a study of EBV T-cell therapy then PD-1 blockade in nasopharyngeal carcinoma. As to treatment: AdE1-LMPpoly-expanded autologous EBV-specific T-cell therapy followed by anti-PD-1 nivolumab. This table comes from immunoSEQ multiplex PCR, and its TCRdb copy is limited to in-frame clones, with some not included. The sample lists roughly 19,000 clones; roughly 80% were seen once. With regard to this clone: Its target is not known.

J was trimmed by 5 bases and V by 0 bases; bases with no gene match: 3. The germline gives CDR1 MGHRA, CDR2 YSYEKL. This CDR3 comprises 15 residues. This TCR came from a man in his forties or fifties with nasopharyngeal carcinoma. The source material was CD8+ T cells from blood, sampled around day 34 from a patient whose treatment included autologous EBV-specific T cells and nivolumab. The rearrangement links TRBV4-1 to TRBJ1-5; 8 bases map to TRBD1. CDR3 residues: CASSQDGQGDQPQHF. The CDR3 DNA sequence: TGCGCCAGCAGCCAAGATGGACAGGGTGATCAGCCCCAGCATTTT.